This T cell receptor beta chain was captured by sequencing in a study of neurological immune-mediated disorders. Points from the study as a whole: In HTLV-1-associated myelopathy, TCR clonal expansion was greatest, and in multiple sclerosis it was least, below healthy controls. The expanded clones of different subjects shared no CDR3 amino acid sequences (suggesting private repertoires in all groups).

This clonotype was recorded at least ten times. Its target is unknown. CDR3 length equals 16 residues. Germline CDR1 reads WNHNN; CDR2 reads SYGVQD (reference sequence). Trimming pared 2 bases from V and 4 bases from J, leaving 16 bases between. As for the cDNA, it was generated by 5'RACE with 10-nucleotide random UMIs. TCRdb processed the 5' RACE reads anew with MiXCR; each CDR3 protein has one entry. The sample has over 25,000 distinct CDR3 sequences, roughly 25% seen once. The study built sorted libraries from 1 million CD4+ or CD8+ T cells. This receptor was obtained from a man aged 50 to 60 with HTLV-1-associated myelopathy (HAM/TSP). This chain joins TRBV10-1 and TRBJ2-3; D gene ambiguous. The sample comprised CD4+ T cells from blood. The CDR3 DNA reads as TGCGCCAGCAGTGAGGGCCAGCCCTCTAGAGCAGATACGCAGTATTTT. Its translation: CASSEGQPSRADTQYF.